In this sample, the clone carrying this T cell receptor (beta chain) turned up many times. Antigen specificity is unknown. This CDR3 has 14 amino acids. V shed 7 bases and J 5 bases; nucleotides not matched to a gene: 7. Germline V gene data show CDR1 as SGHTA and CDR2 as FQGNSA. This record comes from a study of response to subunit inactivated influenza vaccine. Study results and limitations: That few new T cells are recruited by each seasonal influenza vaccination was the authors' suggestion.

TCRdb reprocessed the RT-PCR reads via MiXCR and lists one record per CDR3 protein. This sample yields some 600,000 distinct CDR3 sequences, of which 11% to 15% are seen a single time; approximately 7.6% belongs to the top ten. Sample: PBMCs from blood, taken less than 15 days before vaccination. This sequence originates from a man in his fifties or sixties who received an inactivated influenza vaccine. The chain employs TRBV7-2 and TRBJ2-1, with 8 bases fitting TRBD1. The CDR3 spells CASNNRGIDNEQFF. DNA for the CDR3: TGTGCCAGCAACAACAGGGGGATCGACAATGAGCAGTTCTTC.